One sample yielded the 6 T cell receptor beta chains listed below, sequenced in a study of PD-L1 blockade in urothelial cancer. Time point reported: peripheral blood 6 weeks after treatment start. The table came from immunoSEQ multiplex PCR; TCRdb's copy has only in-frame clones and leaves some out. Altogether around 50,000 clones are present, 70% to 85% being singletons, with the ten largest covering under 2.5%. The specimen comprised PBMCs, sampled around atezolizumab (anti-PD-L1) treatment. The receptor source for this set is a man aged 50 to 60 with urothelial cancer.

This clone was picked up one time. The V gene is TRBV12-5, the J gene TRBJ2-3, with 8 bases matching TRBD1. J was trimmed by 4 bases and V by 6 bases; bases with no gene match: 9. Germline loops: CDR1 LGHNT, CDR2 FRNRAP. The CDR3 totals 15 residues. CDR3 DNA: TGTGCTAGTGGACCCGGACAGGGAGGCCCAGATACGCAGTATTTT. Protein: CASGPGQGGPDTQYF.

The chain joins TRBV5-1 to TRBJ2-7; TRBD1 aligns across 8 bases. V trimming: 5 bases; J trimming: 2 bases; junction bases outside the gene matches: 3. CDR1 SGHRS and CDR2 YFSETQ come from the germline V gene. This CDR3 has 13 amino acids. This CDR3 is CASRPDRAYEQYF. In DNA form, the CDR3 reads TGCGCCAGCAGACCGGACAGGGCCTACGAGCAGTACTTC.

The V call is TRBV5-8, the J call TRBJ1-3; D may be TRBD1 (6 bases). Trimming removed 7 bases at V and 0 bases at J, with 14 bases between. This CDR3 is 15 amino acids long. Germline V gene data show CDR1 as SGHTS and CDR2 as YDEGEE. The CDR3 region is CASATGRDSGNTIYF. CDR3 nucleotide sequence: TGTGCCAGCGCTACAGGGCGAGACTCTGGAAACACCATATATTTT.

The chain joins TRBV5-4 to TRBJ2-2; TRBD2 matches at 15 bases. Trimming took 4 bases from V and 1 from J; bases not matched to a gene: 5. The CDR3 runs 18 residues. Looked up from germline, CDR1 is SGHNT and CDR2 is YYREEE (reference sequence). The DNA of the CDR3 is TGTGCCAGCAGCGGCGGGACTAGCGGGGGGCTGAACACCGGGGAGCTGTTTTTT. Its protein product is CASSGGTSGGLNTGELFF.

The V call is TRBV19, the J call TRBJ1-1; D is ambiguous. V gave up 5 bases and J gave up 3 bases, with 10 bases separating them. Germline CDR1 reads LNHDA; CDR2 reads SQIVND (reference sequence). This CDR3 has 13 amino acids. CDR3 in DNA: TGTGCCAGTAGTGTCGACACAGACACTGAAGCTTTCTTT. It is translated as CASSVDTDTEAFF.

V and J are TRBV10-1 and TRBJ2-7; TRBD2 matches at 10 bases. CDR3 size: 15 residues. Looked up from germline, CDR1 is WNHNN and CDR2 is SYGVQD (reference sequence). V lost 0 bases to trimming and J lost 3 bases; unmatched junction nucleotides: 2. The CDR3 DNA sequence: TGCGCCAGCAGTGAGTCTCCTAGCGGGGGCTACGAGCAGTACTTC. It yields the protein CASSESPSGGYEQYF.